This TCR beta chain was sequenced for a study of cytomegalovirus exposure and HLA in healthy donors. Regarding the study as a whole: In a later analysis, specific HLA alleles were associated with over 15,000 TCR beta sequences at a 0.05 false discovery rate. Later genetic work tied a missense DCLRE1C variant to beta-chain V and J trimming. For most TCR beta V segments, an earlier analysis put the productive rate at about 87% or about 30% of the time.

The PCR ran on 60 Vbeta and 13 Jbeta primers. In the authors' workflow: In a later analysis, the count reached 80 million or so unique TCR beta chains, with roughly 11 million shared. TCRdb's copy holds only in-frame clones and misses some; the assay was immunoSEQ multiplex PCR. The DNA was the basis for D and trimming; V, J and clone size are from that table. This table has over 110,000 clones, around 83% appearing once. The CDR3 loop spans 17 amino acids. Germline V lookup: CDR1 SNHLY, CDR2 FYNNEI. The germline V and J ends were trimmed by 6 bases and 1 base, with 18 bases remaining between them. Comments on this clone: Its antigen is as yet unknown.

The clonotype comes from a male donor in good health and CMV-seropositive. Source material: PBMCs. V is TRBV2 and J is TRBJ2-2; weak D call: TRBD2 (5 bases). The CDR3 sequence: CASSETGTPLNTGELFF. CDR3 nucleotides: TGTGCCAGCAGCGAAACGGGAACCCCCCTGAACACCGGGGAGCTGTTTTTT.